A single sample gave rise to the 6 T cell receptor beta chains below, sequenced in a study of cytomegalovirus exposure and HLA in healthy donors. Primers for the PCR totalled 60 Vbeta and 13 Jbeta. Data came from immunoSEQ multiplex PCR; TCRdb stores just in-frame clones and leaves some out. Of 210,000 or so clones in the sample, over 65% are singletons; the top ten hold around 1.4%. Specimen: PBMCs. The origin of the receptors is a human donor in good health.

The chain links TRBV19 to TRBJ1-1, with TRBD1 as a possible D gene (5 bases). The CDR3 is made up of 14 amino acids. V was clipped by 4 bases and J by 5 bases, with 14 bases between them. Germline V gene data show CDR1 as LNHDA and CDR2 as SQIVND (reference sequence). The CDR3 DNA is TGTGCCAGTAGTAACTTAGCAGGGACTACTGAAGCTTTCTTT. Its protein is CASSNLAGTTEAFF.

The chain is built from TRBV7-9 and TRBJ2-6, with D perhaps TRBD2 (5 bases). Germline assignment: CDR1 SEHNR and CDR2 FQNEAQ (reference sequence). Trimming removed 6 bases at V and 0 bases at J, with 12 bases between. The CDR3 totals 16 residues. The CDR3 sequence: CASRNARDSGANVLTF. The CDR3 DNA sequence: TGTGCCAGCAGAAATGCTCGGGACTCTGGGGCCAACGTCCTGACTTTC.

The chain carries TRBV19 and TRBJ2-2; no firm D call. This CDR3 has 14 amino acids. Per germline, CDR1 LNHDA and CDR2 SQIVND (reference sequence). V lost 3 bases, J lost 4 bases, and 9 bases lay in between. This CDR3 reads CASSIDTSTGELFF. In DNA form, the CDR3 reads TGTGCCAGTAGTATTGATACGAGCACCGGGGAGCTGTTTTTT.

The J gene is TRBJ2-1, the V gene TRBV11-1, with D perhaps matching TRBD2 (6 bases). The germline V and J ends were trimmed by 4 bases and 9 bases, with 16 bases remaining between them. Germline values: CDR1 SGHAT, CDR2 FQDESV (reference sequence). CDR3 length equals 14 residues. The CDR3 here is CASSSEGGRREQFF. The CDR3 coding sequence is TGTGCCAGCAGCTCAGAGGGAGGCAGGCGTGAGCAGTTCTTC.

The V gene is TRBV7-2, the J gene TRBJ1-1; the D gene is possibly TRBD1 (6 bases). The length of the CDR3 is 16 residues. Germline V CDR1 and CDR2: SGHTA, FQGNSA. V lost 0 bases and J 4 bases, leaving 15 bases between the germline ends. Here the CDR3 reads CASSLASPGQTTEAFF. In nucleotides, the CDR3 is TGTGCCAGCAGCTTAGCGTCACCGGGACAAACCACTGAAGCTTTCTTT.

The chain couples TRBV29-1 to TRBJ1-4; tentatively, D is TRBD1 (5 bases). V dropped 7 bases and J dropped 14 bases, with 26 bases sitting between them. CDR1 is SQVTM, CDR2 ANQGSEA, per germline. CDR3 length equals 14 residues. CDR3 DNA sequence: TGCAGCGGGGGGGACCATCCTAATATGAAGGGGCTGTTTTTT. Translating gives CSGGDHPNMKGLFF.